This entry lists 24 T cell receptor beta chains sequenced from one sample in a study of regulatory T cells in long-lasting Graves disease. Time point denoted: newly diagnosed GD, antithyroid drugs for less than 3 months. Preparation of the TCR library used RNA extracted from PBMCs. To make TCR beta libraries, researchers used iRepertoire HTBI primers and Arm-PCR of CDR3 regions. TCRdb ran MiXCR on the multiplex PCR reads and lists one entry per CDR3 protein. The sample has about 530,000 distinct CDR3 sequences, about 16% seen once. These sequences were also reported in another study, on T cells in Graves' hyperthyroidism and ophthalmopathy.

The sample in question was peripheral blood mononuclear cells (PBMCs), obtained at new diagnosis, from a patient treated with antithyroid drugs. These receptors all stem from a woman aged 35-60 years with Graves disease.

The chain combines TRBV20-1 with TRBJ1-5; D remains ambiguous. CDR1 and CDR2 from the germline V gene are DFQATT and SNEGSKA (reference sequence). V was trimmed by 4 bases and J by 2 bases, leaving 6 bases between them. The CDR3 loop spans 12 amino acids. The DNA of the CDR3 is TGCAGTGCTAAGAATGGCAATCAGCCCCAGCATTTT. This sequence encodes CSAKNGNQPQHF.

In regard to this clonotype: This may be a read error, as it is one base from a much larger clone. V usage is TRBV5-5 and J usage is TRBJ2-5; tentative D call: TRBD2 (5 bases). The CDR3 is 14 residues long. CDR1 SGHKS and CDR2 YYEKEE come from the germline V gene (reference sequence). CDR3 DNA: TGTGTCAGCAGCTTGGCCTTGTGGGCGGGGACCCAGTACTTC. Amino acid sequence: CVSSLALWAGTQYF.

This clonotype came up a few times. The chain's CDR3 is CASYLPGNTIYF. The CDR3 DNA sequence: TGTGCCAGTTATTTACCTGGAAACACCATATATTTT. The chain carries TRBV7-2 and TRBJ1-3; D not certain. V gave up 9 bases and J gave up 2 bases, with 8 bases separating them. Germline CDR1 SGHTA, CDR2 FQGNSA. The CDR3 runs to 12 residues.

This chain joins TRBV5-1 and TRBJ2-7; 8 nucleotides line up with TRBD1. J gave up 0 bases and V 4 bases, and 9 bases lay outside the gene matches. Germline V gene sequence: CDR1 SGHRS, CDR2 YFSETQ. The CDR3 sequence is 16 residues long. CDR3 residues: CASSRSGQESSYEQYF. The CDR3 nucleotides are TGCGCCAGCAGCCGATCGGGACAGGAGAGCTCCTACGAGCAGTACTTC.

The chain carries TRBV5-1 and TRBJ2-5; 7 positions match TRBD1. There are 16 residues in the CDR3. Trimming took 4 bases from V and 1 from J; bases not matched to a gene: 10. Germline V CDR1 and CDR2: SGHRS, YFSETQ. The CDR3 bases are TGCGCCAGCAGCCGGGACAACAGGGGCGGCCAAGAGACCCAGTACTTC. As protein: CASSRDNRGGQETQYF. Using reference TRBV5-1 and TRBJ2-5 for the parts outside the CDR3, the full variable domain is KAGVTQTPRYLIKTRGQQVTLSCSPISGHRSVSWYQQTPGQGLQFLFEYFSETQRNKGNFPGRFSGRQFSNSRSEMNVSTLELGDSALYLCASSRDNRGGQETQYFGPGTRLLVL.

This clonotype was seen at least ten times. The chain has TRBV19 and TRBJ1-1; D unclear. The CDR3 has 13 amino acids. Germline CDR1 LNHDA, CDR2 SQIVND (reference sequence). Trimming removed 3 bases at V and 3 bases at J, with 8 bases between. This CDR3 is CASSMGWDTEAFF. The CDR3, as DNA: TGTGCCAGTAGTATGGGCTGGGACACTGAAGCTTTCTTT.

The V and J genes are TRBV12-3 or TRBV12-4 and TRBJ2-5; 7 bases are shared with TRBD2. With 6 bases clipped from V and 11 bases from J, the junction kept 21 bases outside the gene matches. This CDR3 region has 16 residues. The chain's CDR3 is CASSPGLVGGYTEQYF. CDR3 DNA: TGTGCCAGCAGCCCCGGACTAGTTGGGGGTTACACTGAGCAGTACTTC.

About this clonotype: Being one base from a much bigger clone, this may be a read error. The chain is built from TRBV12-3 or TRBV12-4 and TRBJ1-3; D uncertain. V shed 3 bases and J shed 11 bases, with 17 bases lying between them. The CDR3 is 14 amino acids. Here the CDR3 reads CASSLHSPGNAIYF. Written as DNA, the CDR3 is TGTGCCAGCAGTTTGCACAGCCCCGGGAACGCCATATATTTT.

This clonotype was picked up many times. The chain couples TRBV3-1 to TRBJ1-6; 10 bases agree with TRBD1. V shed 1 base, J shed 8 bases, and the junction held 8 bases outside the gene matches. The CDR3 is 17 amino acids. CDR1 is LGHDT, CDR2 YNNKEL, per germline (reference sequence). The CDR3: CASSQGAPGTGDSPLHF. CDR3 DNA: TGTGCCAGCAGCCAAGGGGCCCCCGGGACAGGGGATTCACCCCTCCACTTT.

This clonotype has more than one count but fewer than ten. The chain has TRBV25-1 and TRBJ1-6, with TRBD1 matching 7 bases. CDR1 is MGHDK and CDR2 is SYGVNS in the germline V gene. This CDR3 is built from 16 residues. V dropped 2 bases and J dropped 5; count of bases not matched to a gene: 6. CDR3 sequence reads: CASSEGGTVDNSPLHF. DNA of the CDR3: TGTGCCAGCAGTGAAGGGGGGACAGTTGATAATTCACCCCTCCACTTT.

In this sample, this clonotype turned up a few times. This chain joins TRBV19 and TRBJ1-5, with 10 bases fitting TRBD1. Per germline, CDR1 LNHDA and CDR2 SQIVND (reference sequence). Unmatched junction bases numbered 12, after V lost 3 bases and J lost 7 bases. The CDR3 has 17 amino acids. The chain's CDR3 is CASSIRSRDRGPQPQHF. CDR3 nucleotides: TGTGCCAGTAGTATTCGGTCCCGGGACAGGGGCCCCCAGCCCCAGCATTTT.

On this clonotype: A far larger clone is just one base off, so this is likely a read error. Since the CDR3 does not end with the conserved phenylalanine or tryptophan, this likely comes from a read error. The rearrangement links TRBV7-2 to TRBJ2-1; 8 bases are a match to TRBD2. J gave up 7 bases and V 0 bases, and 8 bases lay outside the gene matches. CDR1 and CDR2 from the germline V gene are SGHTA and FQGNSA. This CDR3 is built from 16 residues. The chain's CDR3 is CASSLAPGGPSNEQFL. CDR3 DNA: TGTGCCAGCAGCTTAGCCCCGGGGGGGCCGAGTAATGAGCAGTTCCTC.

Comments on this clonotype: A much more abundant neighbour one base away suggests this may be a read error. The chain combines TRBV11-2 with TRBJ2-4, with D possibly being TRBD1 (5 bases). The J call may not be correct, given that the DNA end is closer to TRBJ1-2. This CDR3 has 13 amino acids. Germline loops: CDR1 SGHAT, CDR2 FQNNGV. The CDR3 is CASSLEAGLGYTF. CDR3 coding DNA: TGTGCCAGCAGCTTAGAGGCAGGGTTGGGCTACACCTTC.

CDR3: CASDPQGATGELFF. For the CDR3, the DNA is TGTGCCAGCGACCCTCAGGGGGCCACCGGGGAGCTGTTTTTT. The J gene is TRBJ2-2, the V gene TRBV2, with 8 bases that match TRBD1. The J segment lost 4 bases and the V segment lost 8 bases, leaving 6 bases of the junction unmatched. Germline lookup yields CDR1 SNHLY and CDR2 FYNNEI. The CDR3 sequence is 14 residues long. Filled out from reference TRBV2 and TRBJ2-2, the complete variable domain reads EPEVTQTPSHQVTQMGQEVILRCVPISNHLYFYWYRQILGQKVEFLVSFYNNEISEKSEIFDDQFSVERPDGSNFTLKIRSTKLEDSAMYFCASDPQGATGELFFGEGSRLTVL.

CDR3 bases: TGTGCCAGCAGCTTAATGCCCGGCCATGAGCAGTTCTTC. Protein: CASSLMPGHEQFF. The chain uses TRBV7-3 and TRBJ2-1; D remains ambiguous. V dropped 1 base and J dropped 8 bases, with 9 bases sitting between them. Germline CDR1 is SGHTA and CDR2 is FQGTGA. This CDR3 is built from 13 residues.

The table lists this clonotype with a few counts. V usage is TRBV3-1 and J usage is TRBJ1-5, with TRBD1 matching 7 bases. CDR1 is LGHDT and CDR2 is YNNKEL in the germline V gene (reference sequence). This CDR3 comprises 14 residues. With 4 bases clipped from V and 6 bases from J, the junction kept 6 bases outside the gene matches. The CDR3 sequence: CASSPGGGSQPQHF. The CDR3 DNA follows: TGTGCCAGCAGCCCAGGGGGGGGTAGTCAGCCCCAGCATTTT.

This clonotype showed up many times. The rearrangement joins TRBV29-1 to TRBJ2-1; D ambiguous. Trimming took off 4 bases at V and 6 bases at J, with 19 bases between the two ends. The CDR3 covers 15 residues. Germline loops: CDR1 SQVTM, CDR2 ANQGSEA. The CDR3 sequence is CSVVFYDGPSNEQFF. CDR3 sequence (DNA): TGCAGCGTTGTATTTTACGATGGACCGAGCAATGAGCAGTTCTTC.

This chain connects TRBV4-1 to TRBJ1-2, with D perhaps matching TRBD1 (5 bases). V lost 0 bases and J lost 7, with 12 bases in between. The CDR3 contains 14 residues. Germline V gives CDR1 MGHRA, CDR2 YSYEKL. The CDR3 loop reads CASSQDPGGGGYTF. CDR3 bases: TGCGCCAGCAGCCAAGATCCCGGGGGGGGTGGCTACACCTTC.

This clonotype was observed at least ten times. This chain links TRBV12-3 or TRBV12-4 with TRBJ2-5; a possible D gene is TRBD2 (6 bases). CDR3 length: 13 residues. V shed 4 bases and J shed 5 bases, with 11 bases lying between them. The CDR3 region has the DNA TGTGCCAGCAGTTGGAGGGAATCGGAGACCCAGTACTTC. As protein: CASSWRESETQYF.

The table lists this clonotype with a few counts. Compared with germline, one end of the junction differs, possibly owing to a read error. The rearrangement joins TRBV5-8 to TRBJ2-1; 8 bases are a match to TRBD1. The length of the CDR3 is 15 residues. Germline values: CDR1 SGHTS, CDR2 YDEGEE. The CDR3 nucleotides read TGTGCCAGCACCTTGACAGGGGCGTCCTACAATGAGCAGTTCTTC. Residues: CASTLTGASYNEQFF.

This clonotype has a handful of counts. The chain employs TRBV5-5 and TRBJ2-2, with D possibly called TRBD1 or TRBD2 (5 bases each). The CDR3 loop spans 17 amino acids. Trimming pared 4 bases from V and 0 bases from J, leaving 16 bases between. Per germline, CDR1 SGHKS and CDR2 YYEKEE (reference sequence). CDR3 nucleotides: TGTGCCAGCAGCCCACGTCCCGGGACGACGAACACCGGGGAGCTGTTTTTT. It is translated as CASSPRPGTTNTGELFF.

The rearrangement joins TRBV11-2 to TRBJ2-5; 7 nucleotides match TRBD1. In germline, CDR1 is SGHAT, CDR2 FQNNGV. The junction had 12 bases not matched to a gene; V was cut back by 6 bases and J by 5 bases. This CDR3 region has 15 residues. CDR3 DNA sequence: TGTGCCAGCAGTCTCGGGACAGCCCGCGCGGAGACCCAGTACTTC. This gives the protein CASSLGTARAETQYF. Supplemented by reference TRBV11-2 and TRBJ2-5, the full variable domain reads EAGVAQSPRYKIIEKRQSVAFWCNPISGHATLYWYQQILGQGPKLLIQFQNNGVVDDSQLPKDRFSAERLKGVDSTLKIQPAKLEDSAVYLCASSLGTARAETQYFGPGTRLLVL.

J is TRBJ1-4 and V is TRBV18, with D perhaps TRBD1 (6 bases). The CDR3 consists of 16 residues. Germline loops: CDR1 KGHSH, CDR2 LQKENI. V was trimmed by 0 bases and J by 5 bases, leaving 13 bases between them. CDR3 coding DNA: TGTGCCAGCTCACCACCGGGGGCAGGGATAAATGAAAAACTGTTTTTT. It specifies CASSPPGAGINEKLFF.

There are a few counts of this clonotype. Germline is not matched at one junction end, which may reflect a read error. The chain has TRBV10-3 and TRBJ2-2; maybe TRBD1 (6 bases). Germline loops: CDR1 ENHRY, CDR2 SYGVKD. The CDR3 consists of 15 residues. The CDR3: CASSYGDTYTGELFF. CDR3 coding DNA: TGTGCCAGCAGTTATGGGGACACCTACACCGGGGAGCTGTTTTTT.